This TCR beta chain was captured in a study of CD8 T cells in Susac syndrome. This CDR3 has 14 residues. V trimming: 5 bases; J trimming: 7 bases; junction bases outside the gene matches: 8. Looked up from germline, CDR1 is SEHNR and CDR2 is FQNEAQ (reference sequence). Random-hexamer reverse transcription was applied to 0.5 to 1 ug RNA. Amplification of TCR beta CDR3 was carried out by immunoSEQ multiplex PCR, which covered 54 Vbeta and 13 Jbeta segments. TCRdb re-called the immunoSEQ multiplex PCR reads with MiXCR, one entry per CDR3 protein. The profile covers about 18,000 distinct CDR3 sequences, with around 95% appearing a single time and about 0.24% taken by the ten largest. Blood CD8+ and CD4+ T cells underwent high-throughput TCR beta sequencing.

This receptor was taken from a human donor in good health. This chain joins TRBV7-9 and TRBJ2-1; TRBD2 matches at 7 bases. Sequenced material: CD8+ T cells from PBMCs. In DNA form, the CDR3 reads TGTGCCAGCAGCAATTCTAGCGGTAATAATGAGCAGTTCTTC. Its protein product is CASSNSSGNNEQFF.